A single sample gave rise to the 22 T cell receptor beta chains below, sequenced in a study of identical twins. TCRdb re-called the 5' RACE reads through MiXCR, storing one row per CDR3 protein. The sample consists of 200,000 to 250,000 distinct CDR3 sequences, roughly 7% of them appearing once. The same data also contributed to another study, on yellow fever vaccine responses in identical twins.

Sample: memory (CD45RO+) T cells sorted from blood. These receptors were obtained from a woman aged 18-29 years in good health.

J is TRBJ2-3 and V is TRBV5-6, with 9 positions matching TRBD2. In germline, CDR1 is SGHDT, CDR2 YYEEEE. V gave up 1 base and J gave up 4 bases; unmatched junction bases: 7. This CDR3 is built from 16 residues. CDR3 protein: CASSLLNPSGADTQYF. The CDR3 nucleotides are TGTGCCAGCAGCTTGTTAAATCCTAGCGGGGCAGATACGCAGTATTTT.

This clonotype has ten or more counts. The rearrangement links TRBV7-9 to TRBJ1-1; 9 bases match TRBD1. Germline values: CDR1 SEHNR, CDR2 FQNEAQ (reference sequence). V trimming: 5 bases; J trimming: 2 bases; junction bases outside the gene matches: 3. CDR3 length equals 14 residues. CDR3 nucleotides: TGTGCCAGCAGCCAACAGGGGGCAAACACTGAAGCTTTCTTT. Amino acids: CASSQQGANTEAFF.

This clonotype was detected a few times. The chain links TRBV7-7 to TRBJ2-1; either TRBD1 or TRBD2 may supply D (6 bases each). This CDR3 spans 17 amino acids. Trimming took off 5 bases at V and 6 bases at J, with 23 bases between the two ends. CDR1 and CDR2 from the germline V gene are SSHAT and FNYEAQ (reference sequence). CDR3 sequence reads: CASSPVGGPPALNEQFF. CDR3 DNA: TGTGCCAGCAGCCCGGTAGGGGGGCCCCCCGCGCTCAATGAGCAGTTCTTC.

This clonotype was found a few times. V gene TRBV20-1 combines with J gene TRBJ2-7; tentatively, D is TRBD1 (5 bases). In germline, CDR1 is DFQATT, CDR2 SNEGSKA (reference sequence). The CDR3 spans 16 residues. V dropped 0 bases and J dropped 2 bases, with 17 bases sitting between them. Here the CDR3 DNA reads TGCAGTGCTAGAGATGAGGTTTCACAGGCCCCCTACGAGCAGTACTTC. Protein: CSARDEVSQAPYEQYF.

This clonotype was observed many times. V gene TRBV12-3 or TRBV12-4 combines with J gene TRBJ2-3, with a weak D call TRBD1 (6 bases). CDR3 length equals 14 residues. V shed 5 bases and J shed 6 bases, with 15 bases lying between them. CDR3: CASSGQGSLDTQYF. For the CDR3, the DNA is TGTGCCAGCAGTGGCCAGGGGTCTTTGGATACGCAGTATTTT.

The V gene is TRBV18, the J gene TRBJ2-7; D is undetermined. The CDR3 is made up of 13 amino acids. V lost 4 bases, J lost 3 bases, and 10 bases lay in between. CDR1 and CDR2 (germline): KGHSH, LQKENI. CDR3 nucleotides: TGTGCCAGCTCACTAACGGATCTCTACGAGCAGTACTTC. This sequence encodes CASSLTDLYEQYF.

In its sample, this clonotype was seen a few times. The genes are TRBV18 and TRBJ1-4, with 7 bases lining up with TRBD1. Trimming at V came to 0 bases and at J to 5 bases, leaving 3 bases not matched to a gene. This CDR3 is built from 15 residues. Germline V gene lookup returns CDR1 KGHSH and CDR2 LQKENI. CDR3: CASSPPGQQNEKLFF. The CDR3 DNA sequence: TGTGCCAGCTCACCACCGGGACAGCAGAATGAAAAACTGTTTTTT.

This clonotype appeared many times. This chain links TRBV6-1 with TRBJ2-3; 16 positions match TRBD2. Germline lookup yields CDR1 MNHNS and CDR2 SASEGT. V shed 6 bases and J 6 bases; nucleotides not matched to a gene: 9. This CDR3 comprises 17 residues. The DNA for the CDR3 is TGTGCCAGCAGGTCGGGGACTAGCGGGAGGGCCGGGGATACGCAGTATTTT. Translating gives CASRSGTSGRAGDTQYF.

This clonotype has only a few counts. The chain links TRBV29-1 to TRBJ1-6; no clear D gene. Germline values: CDR1 SQVTM, CDR2 ANQGSEA. The CDR3 has 13 amino acids. Trimming took 4 bases from V and 8 from J, leaving 12 bases between them. CDR3 residues: CSVGAGKDSPLHF. For the CDR3, the DNA is TGCAGCGTTGGGGCAGGTAAAGATTCACCCCTCCACTTT.

This chain links TRBV7-8 with TRBJ2-3; D ambiguous. Germline CDR1 and CDR2: SGHVS and FQNEAQ. The ends were cut back, 5 bases at V and 0 bases at J, with 9 bases in the middle. The CDR3 consists of 14 residues. Here the CDR3 reads CASSVRVSTDTQYF. In DNA, the CDR3 is TGTGCCAGCAGCGTCCGCGTGAGCACAGATACGCAGTATTTT.

At least ten counts were recorded for this clonotype. The J gene is TRBJ2-1, the V gene TRBV3-1, with D maybe TRBD2 (5 bases). The V end was cut by 2 bases, the J end by 8 bases, with 10 bases between. From germline, CDR1 is LGHDT and CDR2 YNNKEL (reference sequence). This CDR3 comprises 13 residues. This CDR3 reads CASSQSGSDEQFF. In nucleotides, the CDR3 is TGTGCCAGCAGCCAAAGCGGCTCGGATGAGCAGTTCTTC.

This clonotype turned up a few times. The rearrangement joins TRBV20-1 to TRBJ2-4; a weak D match, TRBD2 (6 bases). The CDR3 has 16 amino acids. Germline V gene sequence: CDR1 DFQATT, CDR2 SNEGSKA (reference sequence). CDR3 bases: TGCAGCGCCGGGGGAGGCCGAAGAGTAGCCAAAAACATTCAGTACTTC. Encoded protein: CSAGGGRRVAKNIQYF.

The chain recombines TRBV10-3 with TRBJ2-7, with 15 bases identical to TRBD2. CDR3 length equals 19 residues. Per the germline V gene, CDR1 is ENHRY and CDR2 is SYGVKD. V dropped 5 bases and J dropped 6; count of bases not matched to a gene: 17. CDR3 DNA: TGTGCCATCAGTTTCCTGGGACTAGCGGGAGGAGGAGACCTGGGCGAGCAGTACTTC. Protein sequence: CAISFLGLAGGGDLGEQYF.

This clonotype has a handful of counts. J is TRBJ1-3 and V is TRBV4-1; perhaps TRBD1 as D (6 bases). Between the trimmed V and J ends, which lost 5 bases and 0 bases, there was a span of 14 bases. Germline loops: CDR1 MGHRA, CDR2 YSYEKL. The CDR3 length is 16 residues. The CDR3 DNA reads TGCGCCAGCAGCTCTAGGACAGCCTTCTCTGGAAACACCATATATTTT. Amino acids: CASSSRTAFSGNTIYF.

V usage is TRBV20-1 and J usage is TRBJ2-3; maybe TRBD2 (5 bases). Between the trimmed V and J ends, which lost 1 base and 0 bases, there was a span of 11 bases. The CDR3 has 15 amino acids. Looked up from germline, CDR1 is DFQATT and CDR2 is SNEGSKA (reference sequence). The CDR3 DNA reads TGCAGTGCTAGAGTCGCGGGCCTTAGCACAGATACGCAGTATTTT. It encodes CSARVAGLSTDTQYF.

This clonotype was recorded many times. The CDR3 sequence: CASSLGGYTDTQYF. The DNA of the CDR3 is TGTGCCAGCAGCTTAGGCGGATACACAGATACGCAGTATTTT. The rearrangement links TRBV7-8 to TRBJ2-3; no firm D call. This CDR3 is built from 14 residues. Between the trimmed V and J ends, which lost 1 base and 2 bases, there was a span of 7 bases. CDR1 and CDR2 from the germline V gene are SGHVS and FQNEAQ.

This clonotype was counted ten times or more. The rearrangement joins TRBV5-6 to TRBJ1-3; the D gene is possibly TRBD1 (5 bases). The CDR3 contains 17 residues. CDR1 is SGHDT, CDR2 YYEEEE, per germline. V was clipped by 0 bases and J by 0 bases, with 13 bases between them. The CDR3 loop is CASSLGAGSHSGNTIYF. In DNA form, the CDR3 reads TGTGCCAGCAGCTTGGGTGCAGGGTCACACTCTGGAAACACCATATATTTT.

This clonotype was detected ten times or more. This chain uses TRBV28 with TRBJ1-5; D is uncertain. Germline V gene sequence: CDR1 MDHEN, CDR2 SYDVKM. V lost 5 bases and J lost 6, with 8 bases in between. The CDR3 spans 12 residues. The CDR3 region has the DNA TGTGCCAGCAGTACGTGGGTTCAGCCCCAGCATTTT. Residues: CASSTWVQPQHF.

This clonotype was picked up many times. This rearrangement joins TRBV5-1 to TRBJ2-2; D is unclear. CDR1 and CDR2 from the germline V gene are SGHRS and YFSETQ. The V end lost 1 base, the J end lost 2 bases, and 9 bases lay between the germline ends. The CDR3 has 15 residues. CDR3 region: CASSLNPGNTGELFF. DNA for the CDR3: TGCGCCAGCAGCTTGAATCCGGGTAACACCGGGGAGCTGTTTTTT.

A few counts support this clonotype. The gene calls are TRBV20-1 and TRBJ2-5, with 7 bases fitting TRBD1. With V trimmed by 5 bases and J by 2 bases, 8 bases remained unmatched. Germline CDR1 reads DFQATT; CDR2 reads SNEGSKA (reference sequence). The CDR3 runs to 14 residues. The CDR3 DNA sequence: TGCAGTGCTCAGGGGGACGGGATGCAAGAGACCCAGTACTTC. Amino acid sequence: CSAQGDGMQETQYF.

This chain links TRBV7-9 with TRBJ2-5; TRBD2 matches at 8 bases. There are 14 residues in the CDR3. The trim removed 4 bases at V and 3 bases at J, leaving 4 bases unmatched. CDR1 and CDR2 (germline): SEHNR, FQNEAQ (reference sequence). DNA for the CDR3: TGTGCCAGCAGCTATACTAGCGGAAAAGAGACCCAGTACTTC. It yields the protein CASSYTSGKETQYF. Using reference TRBV7-9 and TRBJ2-5 for the parts outside the CDR3, the full variable domain is DTGVSQNPRHKITKRGQNVTFRCDPISEHNRLYWYRQTLGQGPEFLTYFQNEAQLEKSRLLSDRFSAERPKGSFSTLEIQRTEQGDSAMYLCASSYTSGKETQYFGPGTRLLVL.

The chain recombines TRBV20-1 with TRBJ2-5; D is possibly TRBD2 (6 bases). The germline CDR1 and CDR2 sequences are DFQATT and SNEGSKA (reference sequence). V was cut by 3 bases and J by 5 bases, with 16 bases left in between. There are 14 residues in the CDR3. CDR3 coding DNA: TGCAGTGCTAGTGCCGCGGGACTTTCGGAGACCCAGTACTTC. Its translation: CSASAAGLSETQYF.